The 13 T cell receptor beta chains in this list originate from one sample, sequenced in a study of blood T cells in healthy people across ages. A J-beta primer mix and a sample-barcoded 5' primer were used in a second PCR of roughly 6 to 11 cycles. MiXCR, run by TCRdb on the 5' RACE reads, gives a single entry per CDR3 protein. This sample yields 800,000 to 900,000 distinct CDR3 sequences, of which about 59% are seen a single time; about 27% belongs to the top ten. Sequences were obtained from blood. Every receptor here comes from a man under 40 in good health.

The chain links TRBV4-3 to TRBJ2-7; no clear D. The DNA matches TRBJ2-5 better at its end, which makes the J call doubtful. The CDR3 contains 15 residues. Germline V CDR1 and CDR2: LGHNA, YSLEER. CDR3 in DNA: TGCGCCAGCAGCCAAGATCTGGTAGCCGGCGAGACCCAGTACTTC. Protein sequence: CASSQDLVAGETQYF.

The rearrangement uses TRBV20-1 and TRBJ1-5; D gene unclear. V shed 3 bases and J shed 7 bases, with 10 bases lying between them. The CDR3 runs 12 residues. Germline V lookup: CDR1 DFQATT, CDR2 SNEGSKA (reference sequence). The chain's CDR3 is CSASRWQQPQHF. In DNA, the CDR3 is TGCAGTGCTAGTCGGTGGCAACAGCCCCAGCATTTT.

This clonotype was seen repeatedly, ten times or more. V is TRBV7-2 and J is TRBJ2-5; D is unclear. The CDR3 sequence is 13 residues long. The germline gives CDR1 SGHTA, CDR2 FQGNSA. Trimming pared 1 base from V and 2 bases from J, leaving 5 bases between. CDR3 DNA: TGTGCCAGCAGCTTAGGGGATCAAGAGACCCAGTACTTC. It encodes CASSLGDQETQYF.

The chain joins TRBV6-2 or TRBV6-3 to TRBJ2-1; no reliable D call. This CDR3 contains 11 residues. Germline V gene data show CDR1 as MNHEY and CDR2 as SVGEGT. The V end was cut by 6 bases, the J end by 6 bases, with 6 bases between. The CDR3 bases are TGTGCCAGCAGCGTTTTCAATGAGCAGTTCTTC. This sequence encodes CASSVFNEQFF.

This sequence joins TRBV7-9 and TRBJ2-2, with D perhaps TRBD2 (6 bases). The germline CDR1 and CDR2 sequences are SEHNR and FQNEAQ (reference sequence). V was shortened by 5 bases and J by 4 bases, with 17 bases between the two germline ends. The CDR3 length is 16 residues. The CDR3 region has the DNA TGTGCCAGCAGCGCAGCCATCGGGGGTGGCACCGGGGAGCTGTTTTTT. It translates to CASSAAIGGGTGELFF. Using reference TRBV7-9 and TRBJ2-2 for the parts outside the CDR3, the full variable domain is DTGVSQNPRHKITKRGQNVTFRCDPISEHNRLYWYRQTLGQGPEFLTYFQNEAQLEKSRLLSDRFSAERPKGSFSTLEIQRTEQGDSAMYLCASSAAIGGGTGELFFGEGSRLTVL.

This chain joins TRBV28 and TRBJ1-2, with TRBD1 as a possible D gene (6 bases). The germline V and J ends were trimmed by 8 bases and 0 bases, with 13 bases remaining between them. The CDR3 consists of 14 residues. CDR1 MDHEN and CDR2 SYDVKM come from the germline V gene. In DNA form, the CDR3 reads TGTGCCAGCGGCCAAGGGGGAGCTAACTATGGCTACACCTTC. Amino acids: CASGQGGANYGYTF.

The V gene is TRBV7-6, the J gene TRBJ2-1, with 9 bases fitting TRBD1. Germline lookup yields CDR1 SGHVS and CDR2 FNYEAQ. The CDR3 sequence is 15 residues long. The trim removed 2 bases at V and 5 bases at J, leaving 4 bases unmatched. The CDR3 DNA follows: TGTGCCAGCAGCTTAACAGGGGGCGGACACAATGAGCAGTTCTTC. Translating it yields CASSLTGGGHNEQFF.

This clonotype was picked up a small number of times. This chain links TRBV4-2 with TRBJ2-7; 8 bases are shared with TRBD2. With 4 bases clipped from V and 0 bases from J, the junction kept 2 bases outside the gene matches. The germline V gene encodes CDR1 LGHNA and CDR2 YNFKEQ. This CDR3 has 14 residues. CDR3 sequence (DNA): TGTGCCAGCAGCCCGGGGGGGCACTCCTACGAGCAGTACTTC. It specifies CASSPGGHSYEQYF.

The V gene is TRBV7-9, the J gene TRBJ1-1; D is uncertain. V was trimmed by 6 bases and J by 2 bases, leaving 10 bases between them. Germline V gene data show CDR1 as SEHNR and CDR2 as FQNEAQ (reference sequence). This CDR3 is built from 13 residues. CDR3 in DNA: TGTGCCAGCAGGCCCGACGGAAACACTGAAGCTTTCTTT. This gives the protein CASRPDGNTEAFF.

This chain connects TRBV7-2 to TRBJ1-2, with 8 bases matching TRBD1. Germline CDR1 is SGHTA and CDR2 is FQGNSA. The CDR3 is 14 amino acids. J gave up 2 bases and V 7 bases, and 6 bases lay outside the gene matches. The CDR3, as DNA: TGTGCCAGCACCCGGGACAGGCGGAACTATGGCTACACCTTC. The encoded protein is CASTRDRRNYGYTF.

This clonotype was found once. The CDR3 DNA reads as TGTGCCAGCAGCCTACTAGCTATAAATGAGCAGTTCTTC. Its protein product is CASSLLAINEQFF. This chain connects TRBV11-2 to TRBJ2-1; possibly TRBD2 for D (6 bases). The germline gives CDR1 SGHAT, CDR2 FQNNGV. With 5 bases removed from V and 7 bases from J, the gap between germline ends came to 12 bases. The CDR3 consists of 13 residues.

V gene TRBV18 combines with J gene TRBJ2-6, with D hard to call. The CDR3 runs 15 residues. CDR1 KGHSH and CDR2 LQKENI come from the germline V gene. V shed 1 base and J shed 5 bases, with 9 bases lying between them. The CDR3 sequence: CASSPLEVRANVLTF. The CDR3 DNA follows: TGTGCCAGCTCACCACTTGAGGTCAGGGCCAACGTCCTGACTTTC.

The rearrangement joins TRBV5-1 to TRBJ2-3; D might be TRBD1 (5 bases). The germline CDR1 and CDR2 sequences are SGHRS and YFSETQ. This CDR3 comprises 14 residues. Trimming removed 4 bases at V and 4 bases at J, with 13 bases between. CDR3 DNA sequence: TGCGCCAGCAGCGCTATCAAAGGGGCAGATACGCAGTATTTT. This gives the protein CASSAIKGADTQYF.